Listed below are T cell receptor beta chains from one sample, sequenced in a study of cytomegalovirus exposure and HLA in healthy donors. TCRdb keeps only in-frame clones here, not all; method: immunoSEQ multiplex PCR. The sample gives over 130,000 clones, about 79% of which show up once; less than 3% is in the top ten. Sequencing used PBMCs. The receptors stem from a male donor in good health and CMV-seronegative. Each CDR3 is given with its conserved first and last residue. Each record gives: V gene, J gene, CDR3 protein.

TRBV7-2	TRBJ1-2	CASSFSPGGTLWTNYGYTF
TRBV4-3	TRBJ2-5	CASSQGVGGLAGGQQYF
TRBV27	TRBJ2-7	CASSQGTDVYEQYF
TRBV5-6	TRBJ1-5	CASSTRTGGDQPQHF
TRBV10-3	TRBJ2-1	CAISPSDEQFF
TRBV9	TRBJ2-7	CASSAGGGRSYEQYF
TRBV5-4	TRBJ1-2	CASSLIGFRGNYGYTF
TRBV19	TRBJ2-1	CASSRGGGINEQFF
TRBV28	TRBJ1-3	CASSSPRGSGNTIYF
TRBV19	TRBJ1-1	CASSIGTGLNTEAFF
TRBV29-1	TRBJ1-2	CSVDPLVYGYTF
TRBV4-3	TRBJ2-1	CASSQVLGLATHNEQFF
TRBV7-2	TRBJ1-2	CASSFGYGYTF
TRBV7-8	TRBJ2-1	CASSSTGGIYNEQFF
TRBV5-4	TRBJ2-7	CASSPDGGEFYEQYF
TRBV27	TRBJ2-7	CASSLSPKIAATYEQYF
TRBV6-5	-	CASSPGTGDYEQYF
TRBV19	TRBJ2-6	CASSIGYSGANVLTF
TRBV7-3	TRBJ1-5	CAGSVGHNQPQHF
TRBV6-5	TRBJ2-7	CASSLLAGGYEQYF